This paragraph covers one T cell receptor (beta chain) sequence. The data were taken from a study of blood T cell repertoires in COVID-19. Overall study context: The United States, Italy and Spain provided the acute and convalescent COVID-19 samples. Nucleic acid was either cDNA or gDNA, and it came from T cells, B-cell-depleted T cells, or PBMCs.

Libraries were prepared by immunoSEQ multiplex PCR; TCRdb keeps only in-frame clonotypes and omits some of them. The table includes about 210,000 clones, approximately 90% detected once. The V segment lost 5 bases and the J segment 3 bases; nucleotides outside the gene matches: 9. Germline V gene data show CDR1 as SGHRS and CDR2 as YFSETQ. This CDR3 contains 15 residues. Input material: peripheral blood. The clonotype originates from a man aged 25-40 years with acute or convalescent COVID-19. J is TRBJ2-7 and V is TRBV5-1; 9 positions match TRBD1. The CDR3 nucleotides are TGCGCCAGCAGGGGGGACAGGGAAGTCTTCTACGAGCAGTACTTC. This translates into CASRGDREVFYEQYF.